These 24 T cell receptor beta chains originate from one sample sequenced in a study of prognosis after radiotherapy for stage I lung cancer. The TCR beta CDR3 region was amplified from genomic DNA, with two rounds of multiplex PCR being used for the amplification. The use of primers specific to each TRBV and TRBJ gene characterized first-round PCR. One entry per CDR3 protein results from TCRdb running MiXCR on the multiplex PCR reads. Among approximately 8,800 distinct CDR3 sequences, less than 65% were seen once, and the ten largest hold around 20%. Sequences were derived from PBMCs, sampled before or after stereotactic body radiation therapy (not recorded which). These receptors were taken from a donor aged 50 or older with non-small cell lung cancer.

By proportion, this clonotype is medium-sized (0.01 to 0.1%). The chain couples TRBV20-1 to TRBJ2-2, with 14 bases aligning to TRBD2. There are 16 residues in the CDR3. J lost 3 bases, V lost 6 bases, and 6 bases had no gene match. CDR1 and CDR2 (germline): DFQATT, SNEGSKA (reference sequence). This CDR3 is CSAGTSGSRDTGELFF. CDR3 DNA: TGCAGTGCCGGGACTAGCGGGAGTCGGGACACCGGGGAGCTGTTTTTT.

This clonotype was observed a single time. V usage is TRBV20-1 and J usage is TRBJ1-2; D perhaps matches TRBD1 (5 bases). With 2 bases removed from V and 2 bases from J, the gap between germline ends came to 18 bases. CDR3 length: 16 residues. Germline CDR1 and CDR2: DFQATT and SNEGSKA (reference sequence). CDR3 DNA: TGCAGTGCTAGACAGACAGTGGCCGTGTTGAACTATGGCTACACCTTC. Translation: CSARQTVAVLNYGYTF.

About this clonotype itself: With a far larger clone one base away, a read error is the likely cause. V gene TRBV10-1 combines with J gene TRBJ2-1, with 7 bases matching TRBD2. The CDR3 extends over 14 amino acids. Germline V gives CDR1 WNHNN, CDR2 SYGVQD (reference sequence). Trimming took 8 bases from V and 7 from J; bases not matched to a gene: 11. The CDR3 DNA sequence: TGCGCCAGCGAGGCGACTAGCAGTTTAAATGAGCAGTTCTTC. Translation: CASEATSSLNEQFF.

This clonotype is judged medium-sized (0.01 to 0.1%). The chain links TRBV7-9 to TRBJ2-7; a weak D match, TRBD2 (6 bases). V was cut by 7 bases and J by 3 bases, with 10 bases left in between. This CDR3 contains 12 residues. The V gene's germline CDR1 is SEHNR and CDR2 FQNEAQ (reference sequence). CDR3 sequence (DNA): TGTGCCAGCACTTCGGACTACTACGAGCAGTACTTC. Encoded protein: CASTSDYYEQYF.

CDR3 in DNA: TGTGCCAGCAGTTTCTCGTACGAGCAGTACTTC. This gives the protein CASSFSYEQYF. This chain connects TRBV28 to TRBJ2-7; D call uncertain. The CDR3 loop spans 11 amino acids. Germline CDR1 reads MDHEN; CDR2 reads SYDVKM. V lost 3 bases to trimming and J lost 4 bases, with 4 bases between them.

This clonotype was seen ten or more times. This probably arose from a read error, given a far larger clone one base away. The rearrangement joins TRBV6-2 or TRBV6-3 to TRBJ2-1, with D perhaps matching TRBD2 (6 bases). Deletions cut 11 bases from V and 4 bases from J, with 12 bases between. The CDR3 is 12 amino acids. The germline V gene encodes CDR1 MNHEY and CDR2 SVGEGT. CDR3 sequence: CAGKAGYNEQFF. The DNA for the CDR3 is TGTGCCGGCAAGGCGGGATACAATGAGCAGTTCTTC.

The chain has TRBV7-9 and TRBJ2-5; no firm D call. The CDR3 sequence is 15 residues long. Between the trimmed V and J ends, which lost 2 bases and 4 bases, there was a span of 14 bases. Germline V gives CDR1 SEHNR, CDR2 FQNEAQ (reference sequence). The CDR3 DNA sequence: TGTGCCAGCAGCTTATTGGCTGGATGGCCAGAGACCCAGTACTTC. Encoded protein: CASSLLAGWPETQYF.

A note on this clonotype: It differs at one base from a far larger clone, so likely a read error. This chain uses TRBV11-2 with TRBJ2-7; D may be TRBD2 (6 bases). Germline assignment: CDR1 SGHAT and CDR2 FQNNGV. V was cut by 5 bases and J by 7 bases, with 18 bases left in between. The CDR3 covers 14 residues. The CDR3 region is CASSPAGSYNEQYF. The CDR3 nucleotides are TGTGCCAGCAGCCCCGCGGGGTCCTACAATGAGCAGTACTTC.

This clonotype came up many times. The chain employs TRBV7-6 and TRBJ2-1; TRBD1 agrees at 7 bases. The CDR3 sequence is 15 residues long. Germline CDR1 and CDR2: SGHVS and FNYEAQ. The junction had 4 bases not matched to a gene; V was cut back by 4 bases and J by 1 base. The CDR3 DNA sequence: TGTGCCAGCAGCTCAACAGGGGTATCCTACAATGAGCAGTTCTTC. Its translation is CASSSTGVSYNEQFF.

This clonotype is deemed medium-sized (0.01 to 0.1%). The chain couples TRBV27 to TRBJ2-7; D is possibly TRBD1 or TRBD2 (5 bases each). Per germline, CDR1 MNHEY and CDR2 SMNVEV (reference sequence). The CDR3 totals 16 residues. The V end was cut by 3 bases, the J end by 5 bases, with 20 bases between. CDR3 nucleotides: TGTGCCAGCAGTTTGACCCCGGGACCAAACAAAAACGAGCAGTACTTC. It is translated as CASSLTPGPNKNEQYF.

This chain links TRBV19 with TRBJ1-1; TRBD1 matches at 8 bases. The V segment lost 5 bases and the J segment 8 bases; nucleotides outside the gene matches: 13. Germline loops: CDR1 LNHDA, CDR2 SQIVND (reference sequence). The CDR3 runs 15 residues. The CDR3 DNA is TGTGCCAGTAGTGCGCCGGGGCAGGGGGCGCGGGAAGCTTTCTTT. This codes for CASSAPGQGAREAFF.

The chain links TRBV20-1 to TRBJ1-5; no definite D call. Trimming cost V 1 base and J 6 bases, with 7 bases left between them. The CDR3 extends over 12 amino acids. Germline lookup yields CDR1 DFQATT and CDR2 SNEGSKA (reference sequence). In DNA, the CDR3 is TGCAGTGCTAGAGGGGTGTGTCAGCCCCAGCATTTT. Protein product: CSARGVCQPQHF.

A word on this clonotype: A far larger clone is one base from this, pointing to a likely read error. This chain joins TRBV12-3 or TRBV12-4 and TRBJ1-5, with TRBD1 matching 7 bases. The CDR3 totals 13 residues. CDR3 sequence (DNA): TGTGCCAGCACTACAGGGGTCAATCAGCCCCATCATTTT. It yields the protein CASTTGVNQPHHF.

This clonotype ranks as medium-sized. The V gene is TRBV2, the J gene TRBJ2-1, with D tentatively TRBD1 or TRBD2 (5 bases each). The CDR3 has 14 residues. V was shortened by 1 base and J by 4 bases, with 8 bases between the two germline ends. The V gene's germline CDR1 is SNHLY and CDR2 FYNNEI. CDR3: CASSEGGRYNEQFF. For the CDR3, the DNA is TGTGCCAGCAGTGAAGGGGGGAGATACAATGAGCAGTTCTTC.

V gene TRBV5-1 combines with J gene TRBJ2-1; 9 bases fit TRBD1. The CDR3 is 12 amino acids. V shed 6 bases and J 8 bases; nucleotides not matched to a gene: 3. CDR1 and CDR2 from the germline V gene are SGHRS and YFSETQ. The CDR3 loop is CASNRGHDEQFF. The CDR3 DNA follows: TGCGCCAGCAACAGGGGGCATGATGAGCAGTTCTTC.

The chain joins TRBV6-1 to TRBJ2-1; D is unclear. The length of the CDR3 is 13 residues. Germline values: CDR1 MNHNS, CDR2 SASEGT. V lost 6 bases, J lost 0 bases, and 6 bases lay in between. The CDR3 DNA reads TGTGCCAGCAGAAGTAGCTCCTACAATGAGCAGTTCTTC. It codes for CASRSSSYNEQFF.

The J gene is TRBJ1-5, the V gene TRBV6-4, with 8 positions matching TRBD1. The CDR3 runs 15 residues. Germline V CDR1 and CDR2: MRHNA, SNTAGT. With 3 bases clipped from V and 6 bases from J, the junction kept 7 bases outside the gene matches. The CDR3 DNA is TGTGCCAGCAGTGAAGGGGCAGGGGGCGGTCAGCCCCAGCATTTT. The encoded protein is CASSEGAGGGQPQHF.

With regard to this clonotype: The junction does not match germline at one end; this may be a read error. V usage is TRBV10-2 and J usage is TRBJ1-6; D is unclear. Per germline, CDR1 WSHSY and CDR2 SAAADI. CDR3 size: 13 residues. The CDR3: CASIENSNSPLHF. CDR3 coding DNA: TGTGCCAGCATTGAGAACAGTAATTCACCCCTCCACTTT.

On this clonotype: With only one base between it and a far larger clone, this is likely a read error. V usage is TRBV6-5 and J usage is TRBJ2-7; D remains ambiguous. CDR3 length: 14 amino acids. Between the trimmed V and J ends, which lost 5 bases and 6 bases, there was a span of 17 bases. The germline gives CDR1 MNHEY, CDR2 SVGAGI. The CDR3 nucleotides are TGTGCCAGCAGTCCCCGGACCTCCTGGGGCGAGCAGTACTTC. Translation gives CASSPRTSWGEQYF.

In this sample, this clonotype turned up a few times. The chain uses TRBV2 and TRBJ1-2; D is unclear. V was cut by 4 bases and J by 2 bases, with 11 bases left in between. The germline gives CDR1 SNHLY, CDR2 FYNNEI. This CDR3 spans 14 amino acids. In DNA form, the CDR3 reads TGTGCCAGCAGTGGAGGGATGGCCAACTATGGCTACACCTTC. This encodes CASSGGMANYGYTF.

J is TRBJ2-7 and V is TRBV28; possible D gene TRBD1, 5 bases. CDR1 is MDHEN and CDR2 is SYDVKM in the germline V gene. The CDR3 totals 12 residues. The V end was cut by 4 bases, the J end by 7 bases, with 11 bases between. The CDR3 loop reads CASSWGSWEQYF. The CDR3 DNA sequence: TGTGCCAGCAGTTGGGGCTCCTGGGAGCAGTACTTC.

This clonotype is categorized as medium-sized. The chain recombines TRBV2 with TRBJ1-6; 7 bases line up with TRBD1. Trimming cost V 8 bases and J 6 bases; bases outside gene matches: 7. The germline V gene has CDR1 SNHLY and CDR2 FYNNEI. CDR3 length: 14 residues. The CDR3 loop is CASALGTVNSPLHF. CDR3 DNA sequence: TGTGCCAGCGCCCTTGGGACAGTTAATTCACCCCTCCACTTT.

V is TRBV4-2 and J is TRBJ2-7, with D possibly matching TRBD2 (6 bases). CDR3 length: 16 residues. Trimming removed 3 bases from V and 4 bases from J, with 19 bases in between. Germline V gene data show CDR1 as LGHNA and CDR2 as YNFKEQ. The DNA for the CDR3 is TGTGCCAGCAGCCACGCTAGAGGGAGGTCTACATACGAGCAGTACTTC. Amino acid sequence: CASSHARGRSTYEQYF.

In its sample, this clonotype ranks as medium-sized. The chain carries TRBV28 and TRBJ1-5, with no clear D. Trimming pared 10 bases from V and 4 bases from J, leaving 14 bases between. Germline CDR1 is MDHEN and CDR2 is SYDVKM. The CDR3 spans 13 residues. The CDR3 bases are TGTGCCATCAACCCCGACGGAAATCAGCCCCAGCATTTT. This translates into CAINPDGNQPQHF.